This is a list of T cell receptor beta chains from one sample in a study of control samples from healthy donors and cancer patients. Using immunoSEQ multiplex PCR, the repertoire was profiled, and TCRdb retains in-frame clones only, with some absent. The repertoire has around 170,000 clones, around 88% of them found once; the top ten carry approximately 4.9%. Sequenced: blood. All receptors derive from a woman aged 25 to 45 in good health. Each CDR3 is given with its conserved first and last residue. The D gene is left open where the match is weak. A row's size may be missing; if present it is once, few, many or a size class.

v_gene	len	d_gene	j_gene	abundance	CDR3nt	CDR3aa
TRBV7-2	16	NA	TRBJ1-3	once	TGTGCCAGCAGCTTCCGACTACAGGGTCCTGGAAACACCATATATTTT	CASSFRLQGPGNTIYF
TRBV29-1	11	NA	TRBJ1-2	once	TGCAGCGCCCGGACGGGCTATGGCTACACCTTC	CSARTGYGYTF
TRBV7-2	13	NA	TRBJ2-1	NA	TGTGCCAGCAGCTTATCTGGAATCAATGAGCAGTTCTTC	CASSLSGINEQFF
TRBV30	14	NA	TRBJ1-3	NA	TGTGCCTGGGCTGGACATCATTCTGGAAACACCATATATTTT	CAWAGHHSGNTIYF
TRBV5-4	15	TRBD2	TRBJ2-1	NA	TGTGCCAGCAGCTTGGAGCGGGGGGGCCGGAATGAGCAGTTCTTC	CASSLERGGRNEQFF
TRBV6-5	15	NA	TRBJ1-6	NA	TGTGCCAGCAGTTACTCCGGTGGGTTGGAGTCACCCCTCCACTTT	CASSYSGGLESPLHF
TRBV30	12	NA	TRBJ1-2	once	TGTGCCTGGAGGAAAGGGTTCTATGGCTACACCTTC	CAWRKGFYGYTF
TRBV6-5	11	NA	TRBJ1-2	NA	TGTGCCAGCAGGTGGGAGGGGGGCTACACCTTC	CASRWEGGYTF
TRBV27	15	TRBD1	TRBJ1-4	NA	TGTGCCAGCAGTTTGACAGGGGGCTGGGGTGAAAAACTGTTTTTT	CASSLTGGWGEKLFF
TRBV29-1	12	NA	TRBJ1-2	NA	TGCAGCGTCCACATACGACCCAGCGGCTACACCTTC	CSVHIRPSGYTF
TRBV5-5	15	NA	TRBJ1-5	NA	TGTGCCAGCAGCTTGCTCACAGGAGCCGATCAGCCCCAGCATTTT	CASSLLTGADQPQHF
TRBV7-9	15	NA	TRBJ2-1	few	TGTGCCAGCAGCACCGGACTGATCCTTAACAATGAGCAGTTCTTC	CASSTGLILNNEQFF
TRBV14	14	TRBD2	TRBJ2-3	NA	TGTGCCAGCAGACTAGCGGGAGGTGGAAATACGCAGTATTTT	CASRLAGGGNTQYF
TRBV19	15	NA	TRBJ2-1	NA	TGTGCCAGCCGAACGACGGGACTCCACTACAATGAGCAGTTCTTC	CASRTTGLHYNEQFF
TRBV18	14	NA	TRBJ1-6	NA	TGTGCCAGCTCACCACGACTGGAAAATTCACCCCTCCACTTT	CASSPRLENSPLHF
TRBV6-5	16	NA	TRBJ1-2	NA	TGTGCCAGCAGTTCCACCCTATTGGGTATGCCCTATGGCTACACCTTC	CASSSTLLGMPYGYTF
TRBV13	13	NA	TRBJ2-3	NA	TGTGCCAGCAGCTTAGGGGGGGTAGATACGCAGTATTTT	CASSLGGVDTQYF
TRBV6-5	14	NA	TRBJ1-5	NA	TGTGCCAGCGCTGCCGGGCCTCCAAATCAGCCCCAGCATTTT	CASAAGPPNQPQHF
TRBV29-1	13	NA	TRBJ2-3	NA	TGCAGCGTTGAGAGGGGCCACACAGATACGCAGTATTTT	CSVERGHTDTQYF
TRBV6-1	14	NA	TRBJ2-7	NA	TGTGCCAGCAGTGAATGGGTACGGTCCTACGAGCAGTACTTC	CASSEWVRSYEQYF
TRBV14	14	NA	TRBJ2-5	NA	TGTGCCAGCAGCCGAACAGCTATCCAAGAGACCCAGTACTTC	CASSRTAIQETQYF
TRBV9	14	NA	TRBJ2-3	NA	TGTGCCAGCAGCCCAGCCGGCCTGGTCGATACGCAGTATTTT	CASSPAGLVDTQYF
TRBV18	11	NA	TRBJ1-1	NA	TGTGCCAGCTCACTGGGGACTGAAGCTTTCTTT	CASSLGTEAFF
TRBV21-1	14	NA	TRBJ2-7	NA	TGTGCCAGCAGCAAAGTATACGGGGGGGGCGAGCAGTACTTC	CASSKVYGGGEQYF
TRBV15	17	TRBD1	TRBJ2-4	NA	TGTGCCACCAGCAGAGAAATGGGACAGACCTTATGGGACATTCAGTACTTC	CATSREMGQTLWDIQYF
TRBV28	16	TRBD1	TRBJ2-5	NA	TGTGCCAGCAGTCCCCCCCGGACAGGCTACCAAGAGACCCAGTACTTC	CASSPPRTGYQETQYF
TRBV9	15	TRBD2	TRBJ2-1	NA	TGTGCCAGCAGCGCGGTAGCGGGAGGGGCGAATGAGCAGTTCTTC	CASSAVAGGANEQFF
TRBV3-1/TRBV3-2	15	TRBD1	TRBJ2-6	NA	TGTGCCAGCAGCCGGGACAGGGGGGCGGCCAACGTCCTGACTTTC	CASSRDRGAANVLTF
TRBV7-9	15	NA	TRBJ2-1	NA	TGTGCCAGCAGCCCCCCATCGGCGCCATTGGCTGAGCAGTTCTTC	CASSPPSAPLAEQFF
TRBV7-9	14	NA	TRBJ2-5	NA	TGTGCCAGCAGCTCCTTGCATGGGTCGGAGACCCAGTACTTC	CASSSLHGSETQYF
TRBV2	14	TRBD1	TRBJ2-3	NA	TGTGCCGGAAACCGGGACAGGAGCACAGATACGCAGTATTTT	CAGNRDRSTDTQYF
TRBV6-6	11	NA	TRBJ1-1	NA	TGTGCCAGCAGTCCCCCCGGTGGGACTTTCTTT	CASSPPGGTFF
TRBV24-1	15	NA	TRBJ1-5	few	TGTGCCACCACCCCCGTAGGGGAGTGCAATCAGCCCCAGCATTTT	CATTPVGECNQPQHF
TRBV11-1	15	NA	TRBJ1-3	NA	TGTGCCAGCAGCACTGGGGGAGCCTCTGGAAACACCATATATTTT	CASSTGGASGNTIYF
TRBV5-1	12	NA	TRBJ1-6	NA	TGCGCCAGCAGCAGCAGGGATTCACCCCTCCACTTT	CASSSRDSPLHF
TRBV4-1	17	NA	TRBJ2-2	NA	TGCGCCAGCAGCCATCCTCAGGGTTTTCAAAACACCGGGGAGCTGTTTTTT	CASSHPQGFQNTGELFF
TRBV21-1	16	NA	TRBJ1-6	NA	TGTGCCAGCAGCAAAGGGGGGGCTCGGTGTAATTCACCCCTCCACTTT	CASSKGGARCNSPLHF